This TCR beta chain was sequenced in a study of blood T cell repertoires in COVID-19. Across the whole study: Sites in the United States, Italy and Spain provided acute and convalescent COVID-19 samples.

In this sample, this clone turned up once. Source study methods: From reference gene primer amplification, estimates of nucleated cell counts were derived. Sequenced by immunoSEQ multiplex PCR; TCRdb stores in-frame clones only, minus some. That table furnishes V, J and clone size, whereas the DNA furnished D and trimming. The table records approximately 110,000 clones, 85% of them present only once. V lost 6 bases and J lost 1, with 11 bases in between. Germline V lookup: CDR1 MNHEY, CDR2 SVGAGI. The CDR3 is 14 amino acids. This chain joins TRBV6-5 and TRBJ2-3; no firm D call. The TCR sequence derives from a human donor in a cohort sampled during active COVID-19. The material sequenced was peripheral blood. As DNA, the CDR3 is TGTGCCAGCAGGATTCACAAAGGCACAGATACGCAGTATTTT. As protein: CASRIHKGTDTQYF.